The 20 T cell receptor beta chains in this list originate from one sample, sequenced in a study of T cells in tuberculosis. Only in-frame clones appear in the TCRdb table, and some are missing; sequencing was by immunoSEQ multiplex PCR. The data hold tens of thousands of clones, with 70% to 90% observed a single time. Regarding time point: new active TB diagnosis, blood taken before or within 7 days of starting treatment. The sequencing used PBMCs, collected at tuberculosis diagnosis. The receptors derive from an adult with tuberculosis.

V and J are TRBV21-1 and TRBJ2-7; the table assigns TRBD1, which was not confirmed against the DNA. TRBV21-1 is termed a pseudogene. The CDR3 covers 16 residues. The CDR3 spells CASSKERRQDDYEQYF. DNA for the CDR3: TGTGCCAGCAGCAAAGAACGTCGACAGGATGACTACGAGCAGTACTTC.

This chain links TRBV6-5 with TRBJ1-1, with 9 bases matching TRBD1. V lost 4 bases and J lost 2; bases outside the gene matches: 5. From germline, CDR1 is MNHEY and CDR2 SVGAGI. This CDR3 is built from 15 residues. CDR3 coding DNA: TGTGCCAGCAGTTTTTCGACAGGGGGTAACACTGAAGCTTTCTTT. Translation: CASSFSTGGNTEAFF.

The CDR3 DNA reads as TGTGCCAGCAGACAGGACGCGGGGGCCTCCTACGAGCAGTACTTC. It yields the protein CASRQDAGASYEQYF. V usage is TRBV6-6 and J usage is TRBJ2-7; D is perhaps TRBD2 (7 bases). Trimming removed 6 bases at V and 0 bases at J, with 15 bases between. CDR1 and CDR2 from the germline V gene are MNHNY and SVGAGI (reference sequence). The CDR3 length is 15 residues.

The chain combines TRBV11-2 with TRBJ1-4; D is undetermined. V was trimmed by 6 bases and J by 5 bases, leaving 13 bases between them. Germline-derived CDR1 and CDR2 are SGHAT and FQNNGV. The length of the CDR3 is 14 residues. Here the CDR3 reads CASRLGRGNEKLFF. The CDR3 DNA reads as TGTGCCAGCAGGCTCGGGAGAGGGAATGAAAAACTGTTTTTT.

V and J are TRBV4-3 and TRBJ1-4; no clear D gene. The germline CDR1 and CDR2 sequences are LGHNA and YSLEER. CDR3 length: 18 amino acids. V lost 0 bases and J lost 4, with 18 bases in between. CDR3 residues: CASSQEWSQAGVNEKLFF. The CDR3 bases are TGCGCCAGCAGCCAAGAGTGGTCACAAGCCGGAGTTAATGAAAAACTGTTTTTT.

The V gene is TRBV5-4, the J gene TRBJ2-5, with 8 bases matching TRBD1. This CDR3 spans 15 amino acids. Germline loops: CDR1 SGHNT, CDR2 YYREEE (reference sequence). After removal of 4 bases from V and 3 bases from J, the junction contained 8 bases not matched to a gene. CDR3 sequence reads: CASSGQGVLEETQYF. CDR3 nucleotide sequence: TGTGCCAGCAGCGGACAGGGTGTACTAGAAGAGACCCAGTACTTC. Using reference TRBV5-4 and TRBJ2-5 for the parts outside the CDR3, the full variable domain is ETGVTQSPTHLIKTRGQQVTLRCSSQSGHNTVSWYQQALGQGPQFIFQYYREEENGRGNFPPRFSGLQFPNYSSELNVNALELDDSALYLCASSGQGVLEETQYFGPGTRLLVL.

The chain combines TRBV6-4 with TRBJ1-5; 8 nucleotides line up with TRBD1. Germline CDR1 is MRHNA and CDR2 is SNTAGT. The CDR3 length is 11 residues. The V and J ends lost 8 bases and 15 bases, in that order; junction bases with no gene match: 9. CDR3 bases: TGTGCCAGCTGTTTTGGGGACAGGAGGCATTTT. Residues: CASCFGDRRHF.

The CDR3 spells CATYASGKGTGELFF. In DNA, the CDR3 is TGTGCCACCTATGCTAGCGGGAAGGGCACCGGGGAGCTGTTTTTT. V usage is TRBV6-5 and J usage is TRBJ2-2, with TRBD2 matching 9 bases. The CDR3 extends over 15 amino acids. The J segment lost 4 bases and the V segment lost 10 bases, leaving 10 bases of the junction unmatched. Germline assignment: CDR1 MNHEY and CDR2 SVGAGI.

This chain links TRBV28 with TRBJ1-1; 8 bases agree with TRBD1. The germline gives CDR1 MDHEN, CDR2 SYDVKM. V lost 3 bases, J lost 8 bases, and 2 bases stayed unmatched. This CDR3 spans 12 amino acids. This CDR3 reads CASSFWDREAFF. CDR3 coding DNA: TGTGCCAGCAGTTTCTGGGACAGGGAAGCTTTCTTT.

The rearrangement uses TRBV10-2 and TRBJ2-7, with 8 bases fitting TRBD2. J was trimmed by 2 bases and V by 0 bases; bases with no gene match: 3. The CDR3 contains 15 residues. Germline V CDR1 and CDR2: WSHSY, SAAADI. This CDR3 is CASSESGTRPYEQYF. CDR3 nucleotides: TGCGCCAGCAGTGAGTCGGGGACTAGACCCTACGAGCAGTACTTC.

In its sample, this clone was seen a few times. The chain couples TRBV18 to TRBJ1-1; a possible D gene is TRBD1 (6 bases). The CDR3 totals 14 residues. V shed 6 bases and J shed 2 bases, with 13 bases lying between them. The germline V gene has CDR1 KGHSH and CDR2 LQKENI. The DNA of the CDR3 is TGTGCCAGCTCGCAGGGAGGGGGAAACACTGAAGCTTTCTTT. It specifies CASSQGGGNTEAFF.

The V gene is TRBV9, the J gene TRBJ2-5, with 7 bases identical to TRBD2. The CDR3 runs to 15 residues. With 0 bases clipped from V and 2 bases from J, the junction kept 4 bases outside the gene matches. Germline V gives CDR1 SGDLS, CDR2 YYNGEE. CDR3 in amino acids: CASSVGRETQETQYF. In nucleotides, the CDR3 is TGTGCCAGCAGCGTAGGGCGGGAGACGCAAGAGACCCAGTACTTC. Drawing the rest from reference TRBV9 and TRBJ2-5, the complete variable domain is DSGVTQTPKHLITATGQRVTLRCSPRSGDLSVYWYQQSLDQGLQFLIQYYNGEERAKGNILERFSAQQFPDLHSELNLSSLELGDSALYFCASSVGRETQETQYFGPGTRLLVL.

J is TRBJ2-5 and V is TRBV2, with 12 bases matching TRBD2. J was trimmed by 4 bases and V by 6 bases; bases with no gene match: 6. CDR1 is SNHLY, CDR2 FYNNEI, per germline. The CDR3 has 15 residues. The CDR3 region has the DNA TGTGCCAGCAGGACCCTAGCGGGAGGGCCAGAGACCCAGTACTTC. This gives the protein CASRTLAGGPETQYF.

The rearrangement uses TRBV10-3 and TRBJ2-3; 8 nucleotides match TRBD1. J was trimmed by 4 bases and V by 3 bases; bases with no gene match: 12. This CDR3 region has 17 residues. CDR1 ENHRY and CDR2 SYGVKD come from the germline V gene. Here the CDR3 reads CAISDFGQGAVPDTQYF. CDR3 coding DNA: TGTGCCATCAGTGATTTCGGACAGGGAGCGGTCCCAGATACGCAGTATTTT.

CDR3 protein: CATSRSRFAASTDTQYF. CDR3 sequence (DNA): TGTGCCACCAGCAGAAGCCGCTTTGCGGCTAGCACAGATACGCAGTATTTT. The rearrangement uses TRBV15 and TRBJ2-3; unclear D gene. V dropped 2 bases and J dropped 0 bases, with 15 bases sitting between them. Per the germline V gene, CDR1 is LNHNV and CDR2 is YYDKDF (reference sequence). The CDR3 runs to 17 residues.

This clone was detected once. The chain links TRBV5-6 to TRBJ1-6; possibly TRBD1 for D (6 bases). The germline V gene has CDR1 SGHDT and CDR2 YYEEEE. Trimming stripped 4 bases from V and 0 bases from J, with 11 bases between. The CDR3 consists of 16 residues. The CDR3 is CASSRTADSYNSPLHF. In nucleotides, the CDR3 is TGTGCCAGCAGCAGGACAGCGGACTCCTATAATTCACCCCTCCACTTT.

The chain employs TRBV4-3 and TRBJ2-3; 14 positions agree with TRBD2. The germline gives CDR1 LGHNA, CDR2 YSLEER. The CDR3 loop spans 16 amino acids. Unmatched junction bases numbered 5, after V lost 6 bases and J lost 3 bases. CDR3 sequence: CASSLGTSGSTDTQYF. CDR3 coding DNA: TGCGCCAGCAGTTTAGGGACTAGCGGGAGTACAGATACGCAGTATTTT.

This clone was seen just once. In DNA form, the CDR3 reads TGTGCCAGCAGCTCCGGCCGGGATGGAGATACGCAGTATTTT. Translating it yields CASSSGRDGDTQYF. The V gene is TRBV7-9, the J gene TRBJ2-3; D might be TRBD2 (5 bases). The V end was cut by 4 bases, the J end by 5 bases, with 13 bases between. Germline V gives CDR1 SEHNR, CDR2 FQNEAQ (reference sequence). This CDR3 contains 14 residues.

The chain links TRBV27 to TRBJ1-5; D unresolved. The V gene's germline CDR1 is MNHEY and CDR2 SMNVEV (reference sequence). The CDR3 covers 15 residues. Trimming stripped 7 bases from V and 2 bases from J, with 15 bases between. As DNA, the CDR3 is TGTGCCAGCACCAAGCCTCCGCGGCGCAATCAGCCCCAGCATTTT. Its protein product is CASTKPPRRNQPQHF.

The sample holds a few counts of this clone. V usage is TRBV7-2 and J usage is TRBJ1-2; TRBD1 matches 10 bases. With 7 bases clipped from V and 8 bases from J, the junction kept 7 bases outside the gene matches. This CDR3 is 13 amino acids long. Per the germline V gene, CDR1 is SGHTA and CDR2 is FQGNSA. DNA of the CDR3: TGTGCCAGCACCTACGACAGGGGGCAGGGCTACACCTTC. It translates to CASTYDRGQGYTF.